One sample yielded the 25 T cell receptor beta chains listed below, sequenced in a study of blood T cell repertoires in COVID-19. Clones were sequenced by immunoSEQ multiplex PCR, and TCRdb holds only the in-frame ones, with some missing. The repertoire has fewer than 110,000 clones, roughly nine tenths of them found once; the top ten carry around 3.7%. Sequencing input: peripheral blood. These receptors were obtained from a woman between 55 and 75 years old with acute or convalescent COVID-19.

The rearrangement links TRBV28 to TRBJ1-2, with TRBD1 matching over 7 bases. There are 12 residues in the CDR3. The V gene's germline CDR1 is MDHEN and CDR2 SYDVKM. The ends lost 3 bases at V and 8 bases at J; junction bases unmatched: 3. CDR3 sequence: CASSFRGLGYTF. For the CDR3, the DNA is TGTGCCAGCAGTTTTAGGGGGCTAGGCTACACCTTC.

DNA of the CDR3: TGTGCCAGCAGCCCCCTGCTAGCGGGAGGCCCCCTTAGCACAGATACGCAGTATTTT. Amino acids: CASSPLLAGGPLSTDTQYF. This sequence joins TRBV3-1 (or the pseudogene TRBV3-2) and TRBJ2-3; TRBD2 matches 11 bases. Germline V gives CDR1 LGHDT, CDR2 YNNKEL (reference sequence). The CDR3 runs to 19 residues. V trimming: 4 bases; J trimming: 0 bases; junction bases outside the gene matches: 12.

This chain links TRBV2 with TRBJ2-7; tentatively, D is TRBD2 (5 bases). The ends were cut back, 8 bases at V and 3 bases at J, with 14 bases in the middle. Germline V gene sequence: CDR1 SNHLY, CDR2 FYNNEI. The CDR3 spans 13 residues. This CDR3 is CASRSGRGYEQYF. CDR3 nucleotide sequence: TGTGCCAGCCGCAGCGGACGGGGCTACGAGCAGTACTTC.

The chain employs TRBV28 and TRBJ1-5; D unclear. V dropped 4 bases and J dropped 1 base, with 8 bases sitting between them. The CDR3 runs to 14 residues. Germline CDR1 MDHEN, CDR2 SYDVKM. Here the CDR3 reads CASSSAGSNQPQHF. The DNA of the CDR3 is TGTGCCAGCAGTTCTGCGGGAAGCAATCAGCCCCAGCATTTT.

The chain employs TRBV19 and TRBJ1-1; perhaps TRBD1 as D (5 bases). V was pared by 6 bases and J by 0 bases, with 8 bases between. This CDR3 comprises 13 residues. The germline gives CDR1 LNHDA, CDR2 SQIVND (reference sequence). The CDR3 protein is CASRDKMNTEAFF. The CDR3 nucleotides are TGTGCCAGTAGGGACAAGATGAACACTGAAGCTTTCTTT.

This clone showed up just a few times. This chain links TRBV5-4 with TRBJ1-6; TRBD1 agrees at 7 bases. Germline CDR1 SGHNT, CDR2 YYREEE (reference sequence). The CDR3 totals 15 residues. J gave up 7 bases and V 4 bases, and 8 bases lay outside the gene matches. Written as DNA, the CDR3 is TGTGCCAGCAGCACCGGTGGGACAGTAAATTCACCCCTCCACTTT. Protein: CASSTGGTVNSPLHF.

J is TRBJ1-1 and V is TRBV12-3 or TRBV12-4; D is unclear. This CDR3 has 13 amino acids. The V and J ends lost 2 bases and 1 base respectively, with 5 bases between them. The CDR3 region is CASSLTRNTEAFF. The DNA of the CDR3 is TGTGCCAGCAGTTTAACCAGGAACACTGAAGCTTTCTTT.

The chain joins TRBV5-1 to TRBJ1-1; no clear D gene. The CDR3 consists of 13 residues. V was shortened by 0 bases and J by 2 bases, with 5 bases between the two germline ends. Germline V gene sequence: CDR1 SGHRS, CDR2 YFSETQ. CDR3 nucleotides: TGCGCCAGCAGCTTGGACAGCAACACTGAAGCTTTCTTT. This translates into CASSLDSNTEAFF.

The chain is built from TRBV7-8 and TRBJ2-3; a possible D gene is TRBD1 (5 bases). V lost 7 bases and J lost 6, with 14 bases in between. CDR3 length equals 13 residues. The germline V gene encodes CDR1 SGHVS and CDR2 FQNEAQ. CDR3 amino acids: CASTTPGKDTQYF. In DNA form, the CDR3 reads TGTGCCAGCACGACGCCAGGGAAGGATACGCAGTATTTT.

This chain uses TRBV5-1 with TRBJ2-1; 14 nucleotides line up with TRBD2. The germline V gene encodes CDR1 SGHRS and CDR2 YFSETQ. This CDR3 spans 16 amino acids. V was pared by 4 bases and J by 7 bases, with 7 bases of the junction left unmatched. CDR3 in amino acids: CASSPGLAGVANEQFF. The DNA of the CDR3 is TGCGCCAGCAGCCCGGGACTAGCGGGAGTAGCAAATGAGCAGTTCTTC.

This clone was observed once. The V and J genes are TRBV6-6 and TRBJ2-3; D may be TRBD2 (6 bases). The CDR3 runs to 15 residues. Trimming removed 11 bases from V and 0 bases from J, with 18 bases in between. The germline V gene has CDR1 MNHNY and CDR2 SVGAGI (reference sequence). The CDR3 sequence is CAVLTSGGSTDTQYF. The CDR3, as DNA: TGTGCCGTTCTGACTAGTGGGGGGAGCACAGATACGCAGTATTTT.

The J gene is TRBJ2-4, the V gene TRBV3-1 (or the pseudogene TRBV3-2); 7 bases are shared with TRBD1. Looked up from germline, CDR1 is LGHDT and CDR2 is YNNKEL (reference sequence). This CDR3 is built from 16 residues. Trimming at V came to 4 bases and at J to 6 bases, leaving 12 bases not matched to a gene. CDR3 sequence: CASSRGGSRFGNIQYF. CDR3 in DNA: TGTGCCAGCAGCCGAGGGGGCTCTAGATTCGGAAACATTCAGTACTTC.

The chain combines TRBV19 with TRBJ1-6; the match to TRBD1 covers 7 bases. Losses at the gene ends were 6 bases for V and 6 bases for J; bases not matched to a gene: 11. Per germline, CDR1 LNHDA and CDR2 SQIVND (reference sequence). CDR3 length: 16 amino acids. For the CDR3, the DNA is TGTGCCAGTAGAATACTCCGGGACAGACTTAATTCACCCCTCCACTTT. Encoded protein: CASRILRDRLNSPLHF. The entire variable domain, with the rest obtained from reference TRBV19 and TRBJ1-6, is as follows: DGGITQSPKYLFRKEGQNVTLSCEQNLNHDAMYWYRQDPGQGLRLIYYSQIVNDFQKGDIAEGYSVSREKKESFPLTVTSAQKNPTAFYLCASRILRDRLNSPLHFGNGTRLTVT.

CDR3 in amino acids: CASSLTGVTYNEQFF. CDR3 nucleotides: TGTGCCAGCAGCCTCACCGGGGTAACCTACAATGAGCAGTTCTTC. The chain recombines TRBV7-8 with TRBJ2-1, with D possibly being TRBD2 (5 bases). Trimming left V 5 bases short and J 2 bases short, with 13 bases between. Germline-derived CDR1 and CDR2 are SGHVS and FQNEAQ. The CDR3 has 15 amino acids.

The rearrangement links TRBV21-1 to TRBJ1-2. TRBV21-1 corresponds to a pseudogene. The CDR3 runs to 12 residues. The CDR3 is CATESGGNGYTF. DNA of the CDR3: TGTGCCACCGAGTCTGGGGGGAATGGCTACACCTTC.

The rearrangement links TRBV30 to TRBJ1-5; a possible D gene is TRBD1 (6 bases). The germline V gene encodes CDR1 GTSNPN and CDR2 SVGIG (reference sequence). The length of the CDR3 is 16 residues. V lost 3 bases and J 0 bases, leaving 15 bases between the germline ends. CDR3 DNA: TGTGCCTGGAGCCGGCGACAGGAGTATAGCAATCAGCCCCAGCATTTT. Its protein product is CAWSRRQEYSNQPQHF.

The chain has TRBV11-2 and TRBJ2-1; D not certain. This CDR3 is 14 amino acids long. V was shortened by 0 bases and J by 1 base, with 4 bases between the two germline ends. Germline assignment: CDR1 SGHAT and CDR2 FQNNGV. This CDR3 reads CASSLDYSYNEQFF. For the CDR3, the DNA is TGTGCCAGCAGCTTAGACTATTCCTACAATGAGCAGTTCTTC.

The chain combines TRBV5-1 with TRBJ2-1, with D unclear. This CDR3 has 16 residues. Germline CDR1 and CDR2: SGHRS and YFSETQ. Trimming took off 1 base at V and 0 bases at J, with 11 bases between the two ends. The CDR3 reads CASSLNSLSSYNEQFF. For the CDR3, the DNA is TGCGCCAGCAGCTTGAACAGCCTGAGCTCCTACAATGAGCAGTTCTTC.

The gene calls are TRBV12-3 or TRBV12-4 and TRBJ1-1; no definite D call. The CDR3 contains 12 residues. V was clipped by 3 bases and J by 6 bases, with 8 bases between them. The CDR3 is CASSLSGPEAFF. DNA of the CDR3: TGTGCCAGCAGTTTGTCCGGTCCTGAAGCTTTCTTT.

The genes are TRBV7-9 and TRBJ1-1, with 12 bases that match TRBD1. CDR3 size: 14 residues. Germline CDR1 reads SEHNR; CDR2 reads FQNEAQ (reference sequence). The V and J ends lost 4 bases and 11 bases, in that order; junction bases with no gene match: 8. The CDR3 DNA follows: TGTGCCAGCAGCTATGGGACAGGGGGCAGAGGGGCTTTCTTT. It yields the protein CASSYGTGGRGAFF.

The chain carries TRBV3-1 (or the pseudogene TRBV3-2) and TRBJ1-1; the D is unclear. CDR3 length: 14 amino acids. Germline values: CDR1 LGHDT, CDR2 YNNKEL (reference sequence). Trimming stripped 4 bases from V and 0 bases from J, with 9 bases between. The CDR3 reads CASSPQALNTEAFF. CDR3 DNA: TGTGCCAGCAGCCCCCAGGCCCTGAACACTGAAGCTTTCTTT.

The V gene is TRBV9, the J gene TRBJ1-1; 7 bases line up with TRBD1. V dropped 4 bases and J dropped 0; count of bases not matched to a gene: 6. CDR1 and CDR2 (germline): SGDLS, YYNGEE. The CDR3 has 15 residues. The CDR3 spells CASSPRTGLNTEAFF. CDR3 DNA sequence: TGTGCCAGCAGCCCCCGGACAGGTCTGAACACTGAAGCTTTCTTT.

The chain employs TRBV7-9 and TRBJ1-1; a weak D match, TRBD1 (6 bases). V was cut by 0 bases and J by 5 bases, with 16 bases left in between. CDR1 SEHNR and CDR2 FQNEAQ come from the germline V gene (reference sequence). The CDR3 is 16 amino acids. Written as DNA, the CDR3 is TGTGCCAGCAGCTTAGCCCCAGGGGCCGGGGGGACTGAAGCTTTCTTT. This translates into CASSLAPGAGGTEAFF.

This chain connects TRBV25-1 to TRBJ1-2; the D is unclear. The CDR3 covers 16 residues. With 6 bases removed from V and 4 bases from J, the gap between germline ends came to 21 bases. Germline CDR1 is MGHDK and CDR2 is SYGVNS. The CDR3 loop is CASSKAGSLSFYGYTF. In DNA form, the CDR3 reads TGTGCCAGCAGCAAAGCCGGGAGTTTGAGTTTCTATGGCTACACCTTC.

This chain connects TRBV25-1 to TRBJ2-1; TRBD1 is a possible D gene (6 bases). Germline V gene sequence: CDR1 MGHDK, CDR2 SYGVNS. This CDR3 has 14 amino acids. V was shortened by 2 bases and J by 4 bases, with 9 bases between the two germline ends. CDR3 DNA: TGTGCCAGCAGTGAACCCGACAGGTACAATGAGCAGTTCTTC. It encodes CASSEPDRYNEQFF.